The clone carrying this TCR beta chain was seen ten or more times. No antigen is known for it. This sample is part of a study of CD8 T cells in ankylosing spondylitis. Regarding the study as a whole: Disease-linked clones were reportedly significantly enriched in matched ankylosing spondylitis synovial fluid. Blood from ankylosing spondylitis patients appeared to carry a characteristic roughly eight-variant TCR beta motif. The authors found the disease-linked clones to be CD8+ and relatively rare in peripheral blood.

Researchers built TCR beta libraries using quantitative 5'-RACE with molecular barcodes. In TCRdb, the 5' RACE reads were re-called with MiXCR into one record per CDR3 protein. The table has some 220,000 distinct CDR3 sequences, 8% to 11% seen once; the top ten hold about 2.5%. Between the trimmed V and J ends, which lost 3 bases and 5 bases, there was a span of 14 bases. CDR3 length equals 14 residues. CDR1 is SGHAT and CDR2 is FQNNGV in the germline V gene. The chain has TRBV11-2 and TRBJ2-7; perhaps TRBD1 as D (5 bases). The receptor comes from a male donor with ankylosing spondylitis or in good health (not recorded which). Source material: blood, either unsorted or a sorted T cell fraction (not recorded which). CDR3 coding DNA: TGTGCCAGCAGCTTCCCCCAGGGAATCAACGAGCAGTACTTC. Translated, it gives CASSFPQGINEQYF.